This T cell receptor beta chain comes out of a study of cytomegalovirus exposure and HLA in healthy donors (dated by TCRdb to about 2017). Looking at the study overall: An earlier analysis of 587 of the donors reported 250 to 300 Gb of sequence data and 117 million unique TCR beta sequences from some 180 million T cells. Genome-wide SNP genotypes for about 65% of the roughly 670 donors were used in a later genetic analysis, which treated that subset as a discovery cohort. Besides the first cohort of about 730 subjects, a separate validation cohort made up of some 110 different subjects was used. Rather than using new phenotypic data, the later analysis identified candidate immune exposures from TCR beta sequences and from how often those sequences occurred across donors. Five DR-DQ haplotypes were treated as single units for association and clustering because of strong linkage in the cohort. Among about 410 genotyped donors of the cohort, an average of about 240,000 unique TCR beta nucleotide sequences was sequenced per donor, of which about 18% were non-productive. Donor age, sex, ethnicity and CMV serostatus were compiled alongside the repertoire data. To decide whether each TCR beta V gene segment behaved as functional or pseudogenic, an earlier analysis of over 500 of the donors relied on high-throughput TCR beta sequencing. High-throughput TCR immunosequencing, statistical association of individual TCRs with disease status, and machine learning were combined to predict cytomegalovirus infection status. A later analysis re-examined previously published TCR beta repertoires from roughly 720 donors and added high-resolution HLA genotyping to investigate patterns of TCR occurrence. Using immunosequencing, the study profiled T cell repertoires from about 620 subjects and related those repertoires to cytomegalovirus serostatus. Typing coverage varied by locus: roughly 620-640 donors for A, B, C, DRB1 and DQB1; approximately 500 for DQA1; some 610 for DPA1; approximately 450 for DPB1. Both class I and class II loci were covered by HLA typing, at four-digit resolution. The study aimed to test whether cataloging public T cell receptors could reveal signatures of past pathogen exposure. Every repertoire in the discovery cohort had been generated on one and the same sequencing platform. Among the roughly 410 genotyped donors, approximately 81% belonged to the genetic ancestry cluster associated with self-reported Caucasian donors. An early release covering roughly 600 HLA-typed donors comprised approximately 300 gigabases of sequencing data and around 85 million unique TCR sequences.

With regard to this clone: Its antigen is still unknown. No base quality values were provided; no much bigger clone lies one nucleotide off.

Here is what the overall study found, with its caveats: A few of the identified cytomegalovirus-associated TCR beta chains were confirmed in vitro to be specific for cytomegalovirus antigens. According to a later analysis, TCR association rates differed among HLA loci, with DRB1 alleles showing the most associated TCRs and HLA-C alleles showing the fewest. Because HLA typing was missing for some donors at each locus, association tests included only the typed subset. Only TCR beta chains were sequenced in this cohort, and the absence of alpha or paired-chain data limited detectable features. Most CMV-associated TCR beta chains appeared to be HLA-restricted in a later analysis, and the HLA associations seemed to be driven largely by CMV exposure. A later analysis reported that several top co-occurrence clusters appeared linked to parvovirus B19, influenza, CMV and Epstein-Barr virus. A further reported finding was that TCR beta sequences accurately predicted the HLA-A and HLA-B alleles for most subjects in the first cohort. CMV serostatus was the only immune exposure information available for the cohort. A later analysis associated about 17,000 TCR beta sequences with specific HLA alleles at a false discovery rate of 0.05. While some public TCRs were present in many individuals, most TCR sequences turned up only very rarely across donors. Because counts were too low, seventeen rarely observed V segments, including chromosome 9 orphons, were excluded from the earlier analysis of under 650 of the donors. An association between a missense DCLRE1C variant and V-gene and J-gene trimming of TCR beta chains was found in a later genetic analysis and replicated in an independent cohort. Broadly in line with IMGT annotations, most TCR beta V segments showed up in productive rearrangements about 87% or about 30% of the time in an earlier analysis of 587 of the donors. In a later genetic analysis, fewer N-insertions in productive TCRs were reported among donors in an Asian-associated ancestry cluster than the roughly 700-donor mean. In the study, roughly 160 TCR beta chains were listed as associated with cytomegalovirus. In a later analysis, HLA-associated TCR beta chains were found to be more clonally expanded and to have lower generation probabilities than equally common non-associated chains. The sequencing pipeline was judged likely to have produced a cluster of highly shared sequence variants as a technical artifact. Strong co-occurrence of HLA alleles, especially DR and DQ, made assigning TCR associations to individual alleles difficult. In both the original and validation cohorts, the classifier was reported to diagnose cytomegalovirus status with high specificity and sensitivity. It was suggested by the authors that the approach could potentially be generalized to other disease states and immunological phenotypes. Sequencing depth was assumed to be roughly uniform across donors in the presence/absence analyses, though that assumption may not hold. Linkage disequilibrium might explain the correlated functional status among segregating V segments, but an unknown experimental factor could not be excluded.

Library construction relied on the immunoSEQ multiplex PCR assay. The multiplex PCR relied on a mix of 60 forward primers for TCR Vbeta segments and 13 reverse primers for TCR Jbeta segments. A multiplex PCR assay on genomic DNA amplified the CDR3 region of rearranged TCR beta genes. The amplified TCR beta libraries were sequenced on the Illumina HiSeq System as 87-base-pair reads. The original pipeline was this. A later analysis tallied around 82 million unique TCR beta chains across the 666 repertoires, and roughly 11 million of those chains were shared by two or more donors. To remove PCR and sequencing errors, raw reads were error-corrected and collapsed into unique sequences using a nearest-neighbor algorithm that merged closely related sequences. To assign V, D and J gene segments, CDR3 sequences were aligned to IMGT reference sequences. Each retained sequence needed at least a six-nucleotide match to both a V gene segment and a J gene segment. A rearrangement counted as productive if the CDR3 had no stop codons and remained in frame with V and J, and every other rearrangement counted as non-productive. CDR3 was defined according to IMGT convention as the region running from the second conserved V-encoded cysteine to the conserved J-encoded phenylalanine. The earlier analysis of some 580 of the donors excluded any sequence lacking an unambiguous match to a single V gene segment. In an earlier analysis of 500 to 750 of the donors, V segments were called functional above 56.7% productive rearrangements and were called segregating when the between-donor standard deviation exceeded 5%. A statistical classification framework was built for diagnosing cytomegalovirus status from the catalog of TCR beta chain sequences. In a later analysis, V and J genes were assigned by comparing TCR nucleotide sequences against IMGT/GENE-DB human TR gene sequences. The TCRdist pipeline was used in a later analysis to assign CDR3 sequences and most-parsimonious VDJ recombination scenarios. A later analysis defined each TCR beta chain by its CDR3 amino acid sequence plus V-gene family, and excluded reads lacking a unique V-gene family. To address suspected cross-contamination and a sequencing artifact, a later analysis removed 450 to 700 highly shared, low-generation-probability nucleotide sequences. In a later analysis, a clonal expansion index for each public chain was calculated from normalized within-repertoire ranks of inferred template counts. A later analysis computed generation probabilities with a VDJ recombination model fitted to out-of-frame rearrangements, and checked the results against IGoR. In a later analysis, hypergeometric tests were used to score TCR-TCR, TCR-HLA and TCR-CMV co-occurrence, with a repertoire-size bias correction applied to TCR pairs. In a later analysis, false discovery rates were estimated by permuting HLA or CMV assignments 20 times. In a later analysis, co-occurring TCRs were grouped with DBSCAN, and TCRdist sequence similarity was added when clustering was performed within HLA-allele-positive subsets. Co-occurrence clustering excluded repertoires with fewer than 30,000 or more than 120,000 public chains, plus five with anomalous nucleotide sharing. The clones in this table, taken by TCRdb from immuneACCESS, are in-frame only. Not every clone is retained; where verified, under half of the shortfall comes from an unresolved V gene, and the cause of the rest is unknown. Clone size and V and J calls were adopted from that table, with D and trimming inferred from the DNA. In all, the sample holds around 150,000 clones, and about 81% of those were seen once. The ten largest clones add up to 1.5% to 2% of the sample.

The cohort was made up of roughly 670 healthy bone marrow donors. At the time of sampling, every cohort member was nominally healthy, though immune exposures that went unrecorded were likely present. The donor tested CMV seronegative, placing the donor among the 350 or so seronegative members of the cohort. Every donor gave a peripheral blood sample, and the peripheral blood mononuclear cells from that sample were used for TCR beta sequencing. The Qiagen DNeasy Blood Extraction Kit was used to extract genomic DNA from the blood cell samples. The sample was PBMCs. The receptor comes from a woman aged 18-29 years in good health and CMV-seronegative.

The CDR3: CASQAGQVDGYTF. The sequenced DNA is TGTGCCAGCCAAGCCGGACAGGTGGATGGCTACACCTTC. The sequence joins TRBV18 to TRBJ1-2, and TRBD1 aligns with 7 junction nucleotides. From its cysteine to its phenylalanine, the CDR3 spans 13 amino acids. Just CDR3 DNA is preserved here, 39 bases in frame from base 1. From V the trimming removes 8 bases and from J it removes 6 bases, while the gene matches leave 9 bases of the junction unaccounted for. The germline V gene sets CDR1 to KGHSH and CDR2 to LQKENI.